This T cell receptor beta chain was recorded in a study of blood T cells in healthy people across ages. This clonotype was counted only a few times. Next came a second PCR, run for about 6 to 12 cycles, which used a sample-barcoded 5' primer along with a J-beta primer mix. TCRdb fed the 5' RACE reads into MiXCR, producing one record per CDR3 protein. The table lists some 780,000 distinct CDR3 sequences, roughly 50% of them singletons. CDR1 MDHEN and CDR2 SYDVKM come from the germline V gene. CDR3 size: 14 residues. Trimming left V 11 bases short and J 4 bases short, with 15 bases between. What was sequenced was blood. The receptor comes from a man between 35 and 55 years old in good health. This chain connects TRBV28 to TRBJ2-6; no definite D call. CDR3 DNA sequence: TGTGCCTCCTTAACAGTGAGGGGGGCCAACGTCCTGACTTTC. Residues: CASLTVRGANVLTF. Complete variable domain (other parts from reference TRBV28 and TRBJ2-6): DVKVTQSSRYLVKRTGEKVFLECVQDMDHENMFWYRQDPGLGLRLIYFSYDVKMKEKGDIPEGYSVSREKKERFSLILESASTNQTSMYLCASLTVRGANVLTFGAGSRLTVL.